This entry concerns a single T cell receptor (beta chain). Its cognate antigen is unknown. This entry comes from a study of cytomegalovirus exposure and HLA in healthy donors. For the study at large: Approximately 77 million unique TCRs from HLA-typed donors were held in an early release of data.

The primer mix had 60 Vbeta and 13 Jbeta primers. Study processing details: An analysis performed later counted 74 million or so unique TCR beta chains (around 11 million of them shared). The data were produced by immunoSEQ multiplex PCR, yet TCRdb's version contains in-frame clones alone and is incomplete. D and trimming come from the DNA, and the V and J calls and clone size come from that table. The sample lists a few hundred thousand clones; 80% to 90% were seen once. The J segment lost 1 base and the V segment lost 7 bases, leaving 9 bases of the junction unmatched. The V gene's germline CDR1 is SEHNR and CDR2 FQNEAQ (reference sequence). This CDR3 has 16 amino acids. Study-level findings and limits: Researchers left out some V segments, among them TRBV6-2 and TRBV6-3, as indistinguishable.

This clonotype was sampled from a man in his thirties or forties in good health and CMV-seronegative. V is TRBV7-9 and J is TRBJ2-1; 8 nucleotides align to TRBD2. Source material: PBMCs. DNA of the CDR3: TGTGCCAGCAAACGGGAGGGAACAAGTTCCTACAATGAGCAGTTCTTC. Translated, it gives CASKREGTSSYNEQFF.